This TCR beta chain was sequenced during a study of T cell repertoires in cytomegalovirus infection. General observations from the study: In two of eight donors, the top clonotype was HLA-C-restricted CMV-specific.

To note about this clonotype: Antigen: not known.

MiXCR, applied by TCRdb to the reads, yields one record per CDR3 protein. This table has hundreds of thousands of distinct CDR3 sequences, approximately 30% appearing once. The receptor was derived from a human donor in good health (CMV status not recorded). Some clones in this sample may be carry-over from other donors' samples. Sequencing was done on a sample of PBMCs.

The CDR3 DNA follows: TGTGCCAGCAGTTTTGACAGGGAAAACATTCAGTACTTC. Its translation: CASSFDRENIQYF. J is TRBJ2-4 and V is TRBV5-6; 7 positions agree with TRBD1. Per germline, CDR1 SGHDT and CDR2 YYEEEE. This CDR3 contains 13 residues. The V segment lost 5 bases and the J segment 5 bases; nucleotides outside the gene matches: 4.